This T cell receptor (beta chain) was observed in a study of blood T cell repertoires in COVID-19. Study information: The samples span acute and convalescent COVID-19 from the United States, Italy and Spain. Sample material is recorded as cDNA or gDNA derived from T cells, B-cell-depleted T cells, or PBMCs.

V was clipped by 1 base and J by 0 bases, with 10 bases between them. The CDR3 totals 16 residues. CDR1 and CDR2 from the germline V gene are SGDLS and YYNGEE. As handled by the study authors: The assay estimated nucleated cells by amplifying reference gene primers. The protocol was immunoSEQ multiplex PCR, while the TCRdb copy is restricted to in-frame clones and leaves out a portion. That table supplies the V and J calls and clone size; D and trimming were determined from the DNA. The repertoire has around 120,000 clones, 85% of them found once; the top ten carry approximately 2.1%. This sequence originates from a human donor in a cohort sampled during active COVID-19. V usage is TRBV9 and J usage is TRBJ2-2; tentatively, D is TRBD1 (5 bases). Sequencing used peripheral blood. This chain's CDR3 is CASSVLGAPNTGELFF. CDR3 nucleotides: TGTGCCAGCAGCGTATTAGGGGCCCCGAACACCGGGGAGCTGTTTTTT.